This TCR beta chain was recovered during a study of blood T cell repertoires in COVID-19. On the study more broadly: Samples of COVID-19 (acute and convalescent) were obtained from the United States, Italy and Spain. Nucleic acid was either cDNA or gDNA, and it came from T cells, B-cell-depleted T cells, or PBMCs.

Original processing methods: Reference gene primer amplification gave nucleated cell count estimates. Using immunoSEQ multiplex PCR, the repertoire was profiled, and TCRdb retains in-frame clones only, with some absent. For V, J and clone size, that table is used; D and trimming come from the DNA. Of about 260,000 clones listed, approximately 82% are singletons. The CDR3 length is 16 residues. Germline CDR1 MDHEN, CDR2 SYDVKM. Germline trimming cut 4 bases from V and 2 bases from J; bases unmatched to any gene: 10. Sequences were obtained from peripheral blood. This sequence joins TRBV28 and TRBJ2-5; 7 positions agree with TRBD2. The sequence was obtained from a woman older than 75 with acute or convalescent COVID-19. The CDR3 spells CASSYLPASGQETQYF. The CDR3 DNA reads TGTGCCAGCAGTTACCTACCAGCTAGCGGACAAGAGACCCAGTACTTC.